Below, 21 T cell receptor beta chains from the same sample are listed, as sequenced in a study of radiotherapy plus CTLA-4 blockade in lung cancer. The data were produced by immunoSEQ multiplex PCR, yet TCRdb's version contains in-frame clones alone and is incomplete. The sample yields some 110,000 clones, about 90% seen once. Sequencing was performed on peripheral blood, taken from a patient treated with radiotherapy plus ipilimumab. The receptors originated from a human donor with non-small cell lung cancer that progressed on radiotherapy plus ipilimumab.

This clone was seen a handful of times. Here the CDR3 DNA reads TGTGCCAGTAGGAAAGGAACAGCAATGAACACTGAAGCTTTCTTT. As protein: CASRKGTAMNTEAFF. V usage is TRBV19 and J usage is TRBJ1-1; D unresolved. The ends were cut back, 6 bases at V and 0 bases at J, with 14 bases in the middle. The CDR3 is made up of 15 amino acids. Per germline, CDR1 LNHDA and CDR2 SQIVND (reference sequence).

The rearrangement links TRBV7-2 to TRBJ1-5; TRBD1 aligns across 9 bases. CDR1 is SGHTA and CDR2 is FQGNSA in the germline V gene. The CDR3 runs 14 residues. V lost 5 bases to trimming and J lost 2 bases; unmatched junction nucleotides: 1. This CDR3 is CASSRDRGNQPQHF. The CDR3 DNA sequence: TGTGCCAGCAGCCGGGACAGGGGCAATCAGCCCCAGCATTTT. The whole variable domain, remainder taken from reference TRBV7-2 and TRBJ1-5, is GAGVSQSPSNKVTEKGKDVELRCDPISGHTALYWYRQSLGQGLEFLIYFQGNSAPDKSGLPSDRFSAERTGGSVSTLTIQRTQQEDSAVYLCASSRDRGNQPQHFGDGTRLSIL.

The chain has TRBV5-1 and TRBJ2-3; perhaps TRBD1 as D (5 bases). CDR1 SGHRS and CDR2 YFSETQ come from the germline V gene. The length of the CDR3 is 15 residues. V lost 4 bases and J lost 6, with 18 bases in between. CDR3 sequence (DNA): TGCGCCAGCAGCCCGTTCGTGGGGCAGGCGGATACGCAGTATTTT. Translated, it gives CASSPFVGQADTQYF.

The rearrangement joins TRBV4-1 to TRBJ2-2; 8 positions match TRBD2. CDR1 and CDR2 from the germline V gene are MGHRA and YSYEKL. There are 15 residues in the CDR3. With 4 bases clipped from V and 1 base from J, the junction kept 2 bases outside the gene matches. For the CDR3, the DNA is TGCGCCAGCAGCCTTGGGACTAGGAACACCGGGGAGCTGTTTTTT. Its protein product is CASSLGTRNTGELFF.

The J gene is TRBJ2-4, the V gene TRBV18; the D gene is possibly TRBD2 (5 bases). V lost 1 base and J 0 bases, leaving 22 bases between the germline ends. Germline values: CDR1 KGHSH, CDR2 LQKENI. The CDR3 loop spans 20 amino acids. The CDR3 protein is CASSPLPPTLGVLAKNIQYF. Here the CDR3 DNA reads TGTGCCAGCTCACCACTGCCCCCCACTCTGGGAGTCCTAGCCAAAAACATTCAGTACTTC.

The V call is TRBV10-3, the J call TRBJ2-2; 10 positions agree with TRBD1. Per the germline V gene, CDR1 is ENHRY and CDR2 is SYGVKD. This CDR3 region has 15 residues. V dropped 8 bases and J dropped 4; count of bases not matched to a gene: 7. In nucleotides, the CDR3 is TGTGCCATCCGCCGACAGGGGGCGGGCACCGGGGAGCTGTTTTTT. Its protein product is CAIRRQGAGTGELFF.

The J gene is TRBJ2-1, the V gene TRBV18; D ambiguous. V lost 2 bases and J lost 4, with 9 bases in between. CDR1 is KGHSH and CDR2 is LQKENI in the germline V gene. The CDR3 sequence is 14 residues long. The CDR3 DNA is TGTGCCAGCTCACCAACTTCTTCTTACAATGAGCAGTTCTTC. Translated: CASSPTSSYNEQFF.

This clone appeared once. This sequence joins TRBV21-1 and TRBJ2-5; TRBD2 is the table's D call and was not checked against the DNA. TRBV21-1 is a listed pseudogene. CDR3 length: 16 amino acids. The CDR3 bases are TGTGCCAGCAGCAAAGGGGGGAAGCGGGTTCAAGAGACCCAGTACTTC. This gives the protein CASSKGGKRVQETQYF.

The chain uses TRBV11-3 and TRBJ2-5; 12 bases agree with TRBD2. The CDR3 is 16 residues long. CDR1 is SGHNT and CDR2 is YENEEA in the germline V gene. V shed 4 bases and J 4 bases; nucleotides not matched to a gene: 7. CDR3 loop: CASSYRLAGVRETQYF. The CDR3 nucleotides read TGTGCCAGCAGCTACCGACTAGCGGGAGTGAGAGAGACCCAGTACTTC.

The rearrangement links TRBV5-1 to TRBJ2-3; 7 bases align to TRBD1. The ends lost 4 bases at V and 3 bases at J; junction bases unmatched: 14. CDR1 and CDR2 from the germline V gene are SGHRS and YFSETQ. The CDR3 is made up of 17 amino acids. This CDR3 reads CASSNLQGVYATDTQYF. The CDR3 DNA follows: TGCGCCAGCAGCAATCTCCAGGGGGTCTACGCTACAGATACGCAGTATTTT.

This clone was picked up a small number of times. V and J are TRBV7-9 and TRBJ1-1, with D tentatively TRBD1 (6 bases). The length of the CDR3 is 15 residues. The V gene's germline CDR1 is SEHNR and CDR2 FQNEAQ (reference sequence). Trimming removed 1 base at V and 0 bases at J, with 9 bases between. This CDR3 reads CASSLGGALNTEAFF. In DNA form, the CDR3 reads TGTGCCAGCAGCTTAGGGGGGGCGTTGAACACTGAAGCTTTCTTT.

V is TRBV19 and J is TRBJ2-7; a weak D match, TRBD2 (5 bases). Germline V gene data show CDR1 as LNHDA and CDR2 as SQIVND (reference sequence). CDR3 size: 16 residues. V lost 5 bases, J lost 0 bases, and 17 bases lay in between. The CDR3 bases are TGTGCCAGTAGTGGCGGGCCGGGGTTTAGCTCCTACGAGCAGTACTTC. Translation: CASSGGPGFSSYEQYF. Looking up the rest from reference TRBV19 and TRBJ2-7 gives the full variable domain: DGGITQSPKYLFRKEGQNVTLSCEQNLNHDAMYWYRQDPGQGLRLIYYSQIVNDFQKGDIAEGYSVSREKKESFPLTVTSAQKNPTAFYLCASSGGPGFSSYEQYFGPGTRLTVT.

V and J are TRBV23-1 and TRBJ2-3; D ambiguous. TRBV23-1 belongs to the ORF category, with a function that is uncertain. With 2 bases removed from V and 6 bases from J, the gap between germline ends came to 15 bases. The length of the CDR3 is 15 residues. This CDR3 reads CASSQRVGIADTQYF. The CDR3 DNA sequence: TGCGCCAGCAGTCAACGGGTAGGCATAGCCGATACGCAGTATTTT.

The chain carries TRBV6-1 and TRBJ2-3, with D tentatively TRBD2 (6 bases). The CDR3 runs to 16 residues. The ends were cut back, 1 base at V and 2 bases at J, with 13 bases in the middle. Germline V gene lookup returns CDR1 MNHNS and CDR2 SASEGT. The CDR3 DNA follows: TGTGCCAGCAGTGAAGAAAAGCGGGCTGTCACAGATACGCAGTATTTT. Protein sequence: CASSEEKRAVTDTQYF.

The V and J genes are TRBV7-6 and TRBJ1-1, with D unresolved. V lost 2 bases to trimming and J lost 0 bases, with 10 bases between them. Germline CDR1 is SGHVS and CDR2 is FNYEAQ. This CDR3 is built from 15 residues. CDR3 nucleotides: TGTGCCAGCAGCTTACGGAGTCAATTGAACACTGAAGCTTTCTTT. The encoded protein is CASSLRSQLNTEAFF.

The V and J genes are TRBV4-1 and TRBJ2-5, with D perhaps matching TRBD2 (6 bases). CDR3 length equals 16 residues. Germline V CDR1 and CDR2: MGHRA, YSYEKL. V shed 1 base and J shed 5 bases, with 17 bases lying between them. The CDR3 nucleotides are TGCGCCAGCAGCCAAGCTCCACGGGAGCGGGTGGAGACCCAGTACTTC. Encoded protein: CASSQAPRERVETQYF.

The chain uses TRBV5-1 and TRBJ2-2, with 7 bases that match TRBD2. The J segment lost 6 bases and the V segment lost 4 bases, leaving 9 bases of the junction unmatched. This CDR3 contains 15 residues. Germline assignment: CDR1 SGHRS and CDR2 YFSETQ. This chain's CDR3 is CASSRTSIPAGELFF. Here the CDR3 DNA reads TGCGCCAGCAGCAGGACTAGTATCCCCGCCGGGGAGCTGTTTTTT.

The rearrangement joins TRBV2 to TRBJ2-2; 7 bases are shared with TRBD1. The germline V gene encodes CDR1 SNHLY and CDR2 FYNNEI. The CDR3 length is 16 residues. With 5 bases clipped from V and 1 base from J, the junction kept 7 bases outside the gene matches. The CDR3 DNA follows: TGTGCCAGCAGTCGACAGGGCACAAAGAACACCGGGGAGCTGTTTTTT. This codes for CASSRQGTKNTGELFF.

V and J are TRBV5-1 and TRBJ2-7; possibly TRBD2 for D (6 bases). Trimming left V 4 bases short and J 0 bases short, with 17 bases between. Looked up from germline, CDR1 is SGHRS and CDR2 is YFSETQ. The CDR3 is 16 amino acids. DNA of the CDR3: TGCGCCAGCAGCCGGGGCGGGGACTTATCCTCCTACGAGCAGTACTTC. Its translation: CASSRGGDLSSYEQYF.

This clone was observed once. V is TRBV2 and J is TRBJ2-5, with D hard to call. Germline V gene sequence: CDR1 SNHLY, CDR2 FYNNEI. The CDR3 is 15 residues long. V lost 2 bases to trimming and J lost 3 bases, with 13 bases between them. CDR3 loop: CASSERVGQEETQYF. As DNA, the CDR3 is TGTGCCAGCAGTGAAAGGGTAGGGCAAGAAGAGACCCAGTACTTC.

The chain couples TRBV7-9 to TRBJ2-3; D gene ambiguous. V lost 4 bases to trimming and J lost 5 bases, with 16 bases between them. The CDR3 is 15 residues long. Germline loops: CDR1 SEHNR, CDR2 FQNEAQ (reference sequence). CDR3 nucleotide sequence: TGTGCCAGCAGCTCCCGACGATCCTCTTTAGATACGCAGTATTTT. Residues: CASSSRRSSLDTQYF. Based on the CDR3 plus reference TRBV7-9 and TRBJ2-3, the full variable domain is DTGVSQNPRHKITKRGQNVTFRCDPISEHNRLYWYRQTLGQGPEFLTYFQNEAQLEKSRLLSDRFSAERPKGSFSTLEIQRTEQGDSAMYLCASSSRRSSLDTQYFGPGTRLTVL.